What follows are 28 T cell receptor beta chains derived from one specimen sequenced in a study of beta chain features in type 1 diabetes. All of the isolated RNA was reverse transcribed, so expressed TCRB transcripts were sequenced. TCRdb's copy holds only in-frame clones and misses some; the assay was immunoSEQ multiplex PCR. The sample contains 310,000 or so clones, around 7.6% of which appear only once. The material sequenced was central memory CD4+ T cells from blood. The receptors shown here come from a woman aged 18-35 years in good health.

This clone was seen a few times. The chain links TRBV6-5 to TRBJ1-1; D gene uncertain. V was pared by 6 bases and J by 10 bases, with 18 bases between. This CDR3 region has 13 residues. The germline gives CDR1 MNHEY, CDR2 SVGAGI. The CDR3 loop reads CASSPAAFVGAFF. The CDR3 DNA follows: TGTGCCAGCAGCCCAGCCGCCTTCGTTGGAGCTTTCTTT.

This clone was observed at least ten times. CDR3 nucleotide sequence: TGTGCCAGCACCAGACAGCAGGGGGCCGGGGAGCTGTTTTTT. It specifies CASTRQQGAGELFF. This chain links TRBV5-4 with TRBJ2-2; TRBD1 aligns across 7 bases. Losses at the gene ends were 6 bases for V and 6 bases for J; bases not matched to a gene: 8. The V gene's germline CDR1 is SGHNT and CDR2 YYREEE (reference sequence). The CDR3 runs to 14 residues.

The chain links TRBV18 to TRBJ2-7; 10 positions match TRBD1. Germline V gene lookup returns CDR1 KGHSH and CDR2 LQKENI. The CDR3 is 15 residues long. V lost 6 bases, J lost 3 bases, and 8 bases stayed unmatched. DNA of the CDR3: TGTGCCAGCTCGCCGGGACAGGGGACATACTACGAGCAGTACTTC. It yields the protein CASSPGQGTYYEQYF.

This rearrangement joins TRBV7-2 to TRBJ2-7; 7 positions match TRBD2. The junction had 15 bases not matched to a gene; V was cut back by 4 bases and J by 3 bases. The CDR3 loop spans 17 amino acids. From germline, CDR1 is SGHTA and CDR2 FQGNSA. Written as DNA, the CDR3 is TGTGCCAGCAGCTCTCCAAACTGGGCGGGGGAATACTACGAGCAGTACTTC. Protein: CASSSPNWAGEYYEQYF.

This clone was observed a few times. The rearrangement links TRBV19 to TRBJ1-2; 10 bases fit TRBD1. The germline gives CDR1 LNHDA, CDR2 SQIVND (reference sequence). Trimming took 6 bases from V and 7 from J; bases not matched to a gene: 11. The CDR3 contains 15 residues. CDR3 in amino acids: CASSINRDRGRGYTF. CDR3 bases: TGTGCCAGTAGCATTAACCGGGACAGGGGACGTGGCTACACCTTC.

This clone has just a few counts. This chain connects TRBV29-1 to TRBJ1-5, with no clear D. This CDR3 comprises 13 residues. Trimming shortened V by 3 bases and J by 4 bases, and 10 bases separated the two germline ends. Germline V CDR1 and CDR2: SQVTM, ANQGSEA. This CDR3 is CSVEAGANQPQHF. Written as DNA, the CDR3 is TGCAGCGTTGAGGCAGGTGCAAATCAGCCCCAGCATTTT. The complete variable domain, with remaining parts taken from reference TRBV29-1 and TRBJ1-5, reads SAVISQKPSRDICQRGTSLTIQCQVDSQVTMMFWYRQQPGQSLTLIATANQGSEATYESGFVIDKFPISRPNLTFSTLTVSNMSPEDSSIYLCSVEAGANQPQHFGDGTRLSIL.

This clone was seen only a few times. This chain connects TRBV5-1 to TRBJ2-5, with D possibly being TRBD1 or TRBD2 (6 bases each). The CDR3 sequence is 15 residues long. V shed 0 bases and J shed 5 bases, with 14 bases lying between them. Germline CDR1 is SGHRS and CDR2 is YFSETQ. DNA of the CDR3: TGCGCCAGCAGCTTGGTACAGGGACTCGACGAGACCCAGTACTTC. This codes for CASSLVQGLDETQYF.

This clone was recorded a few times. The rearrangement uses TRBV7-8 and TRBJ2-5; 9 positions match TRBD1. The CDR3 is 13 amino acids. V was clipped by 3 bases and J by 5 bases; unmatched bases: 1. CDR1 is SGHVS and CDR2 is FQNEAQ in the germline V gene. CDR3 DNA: TGTGCCAGCAGCTTTGGGACAGGGGAGACCCAGTACTTC. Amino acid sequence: CASSFGTGETQYF.

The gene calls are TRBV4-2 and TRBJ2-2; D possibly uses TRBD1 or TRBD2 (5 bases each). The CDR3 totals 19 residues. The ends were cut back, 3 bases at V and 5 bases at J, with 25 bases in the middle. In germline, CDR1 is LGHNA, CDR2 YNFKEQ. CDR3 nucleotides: TGTGCCAGCAGCCAGTCCGGGGCTCGCGTTGGGGGTCGGACCGGGGAGCTGTTTTTT. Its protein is CASSQSGARVGGRTGELFF.

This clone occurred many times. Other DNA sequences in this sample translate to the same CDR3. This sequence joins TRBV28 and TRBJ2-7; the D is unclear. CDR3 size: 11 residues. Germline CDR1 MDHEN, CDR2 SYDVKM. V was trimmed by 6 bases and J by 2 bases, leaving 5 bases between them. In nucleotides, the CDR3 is TGTGCCAGCAGAGGCACCTACGAGCAGTACTTC. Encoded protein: CASRGTYEQYF.

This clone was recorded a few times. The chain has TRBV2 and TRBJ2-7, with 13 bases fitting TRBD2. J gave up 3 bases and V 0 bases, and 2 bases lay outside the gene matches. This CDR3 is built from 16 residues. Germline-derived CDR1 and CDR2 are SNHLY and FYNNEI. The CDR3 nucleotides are TGTGCCAGCAGTGAAGCTAGGACTAGCGGGAGCTACGAGCAGTACTTC. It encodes CASSEARTSGSYEQYF. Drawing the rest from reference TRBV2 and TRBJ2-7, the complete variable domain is EPEVTQTPSHQVTQMGQEVILRCVPISNHLYFYWYRQILGQKVEFLVSFYNNEISEKSEIFDDQFSVERPDGSNFTLKIRSTKLEDSAMYFCASSEARTSGSYEQYFGPGTRLTVT.

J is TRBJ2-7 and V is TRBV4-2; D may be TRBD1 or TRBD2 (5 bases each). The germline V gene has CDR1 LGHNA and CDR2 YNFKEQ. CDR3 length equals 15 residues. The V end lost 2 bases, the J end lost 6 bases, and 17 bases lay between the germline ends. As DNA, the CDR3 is TGTGCCAGCAGCCAACAAATCGAGGCTGGGGGCGAGCAGTACTTC. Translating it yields CASSQQIEAGGEQYF.

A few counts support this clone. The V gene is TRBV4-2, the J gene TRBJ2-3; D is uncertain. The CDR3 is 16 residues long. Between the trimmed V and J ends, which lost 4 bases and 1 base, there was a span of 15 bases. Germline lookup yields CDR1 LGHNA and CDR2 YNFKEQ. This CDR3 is CASSPGVLPGTDTQYF. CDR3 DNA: TGTGCCAGCAGCCCCGGCGTACTCCCCGGCACAGATACGCAGTATTTT.

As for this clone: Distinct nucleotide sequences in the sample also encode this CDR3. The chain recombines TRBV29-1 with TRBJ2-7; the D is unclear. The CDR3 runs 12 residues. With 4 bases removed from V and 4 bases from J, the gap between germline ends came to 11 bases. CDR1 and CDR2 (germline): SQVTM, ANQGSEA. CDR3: CSVGRGEYEQYF. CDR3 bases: TGCAGCGTTGGAAGAGGCGAGTACGAGCAGTACTTC.

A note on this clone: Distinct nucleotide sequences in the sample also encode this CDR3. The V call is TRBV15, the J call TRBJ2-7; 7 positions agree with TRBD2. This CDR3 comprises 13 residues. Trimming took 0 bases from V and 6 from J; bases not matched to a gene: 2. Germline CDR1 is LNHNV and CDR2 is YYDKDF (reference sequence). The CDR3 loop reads CATSRDTGGEQYF. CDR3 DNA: TGTGCCACCAGCAGAGATACGGGAGGCGAGCAGTACTTC.

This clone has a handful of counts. CDR3 coding DNA: TGTGCCAGTAGTATAAGTCTGGTCAATCAGCCCCAGCATTTT. Protein: CASSISLVNQPQHF. This rearrangement joins TRBV19 to TRBJ1-5; no definite D call. Trimming took off 2 bases at V and 3 bases at J, with 8 bases between the two ends. Looked up from germline, CDR1 is LNHDA and CDR2 is SQIVND (reference sequence). The CDR3 is made up of 14 amino acids. Filled out from reference TRBV19 and TRBJ1-5, the complete variable domain reads DGGITQSPKYLFRKEGQNVTLSCEQNLNHDAMYWYRQDPGQGLRLIYYSQIVNDFQKGDIAEGYSVSREKKESFPLTVTSAQKNPTAFYLCASSISLVNQPQHFGDGTRLSIL.

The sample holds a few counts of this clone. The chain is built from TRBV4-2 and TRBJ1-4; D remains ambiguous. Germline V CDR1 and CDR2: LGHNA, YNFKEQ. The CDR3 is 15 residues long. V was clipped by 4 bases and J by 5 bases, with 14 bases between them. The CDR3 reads CASSPTQDANEKLFF. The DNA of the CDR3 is TGTGCCAGCAGCCCCACCCAGGACGCGAATGAAAAACTGTTTTTT.

CDR3 DNA sequence: TGTGCCAGCAGCGCCTCCTCATATGGCTACACCTTC. It yields the protein CASSASSYGYTF. This chain uses TRBV9 with TRBJ1-2; D not resolved. V lost 3 bases, J lost 5 bases, and 8 bases lay in between. Germline CDR1 reads SGDLS; CDR2 reads YYNGEE. CDR3 length: 12 residues.

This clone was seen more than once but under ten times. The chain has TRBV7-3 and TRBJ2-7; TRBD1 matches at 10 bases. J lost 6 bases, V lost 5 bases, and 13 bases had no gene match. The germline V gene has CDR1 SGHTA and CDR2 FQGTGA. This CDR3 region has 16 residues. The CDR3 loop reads CASSQTAAGQGFEQYF. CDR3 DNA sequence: TGTGCCAGCAGCCAAACGGCGGCGGGACAGGGGTTCGAGCAGTACTTC.

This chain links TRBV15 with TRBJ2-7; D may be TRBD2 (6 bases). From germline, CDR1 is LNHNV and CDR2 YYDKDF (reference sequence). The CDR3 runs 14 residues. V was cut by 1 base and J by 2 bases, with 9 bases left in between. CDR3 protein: CATSRVAGPYEQYF. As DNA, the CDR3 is TGTGCCACCAGCAGAGTTGCGGGGCCCTACGAGCAGTACTTC. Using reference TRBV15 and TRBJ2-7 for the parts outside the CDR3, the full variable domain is DAMVIQNPRYQVTQFGKPVTLSCSQTLNHNVMYWYQQKSSQAPKLLFHYYDKDFNNEADTPDNFQSRRPNTSFCFLDIRSPGLGDTAMYLCATSRVAGPYEQYFGPGTRLTVT.

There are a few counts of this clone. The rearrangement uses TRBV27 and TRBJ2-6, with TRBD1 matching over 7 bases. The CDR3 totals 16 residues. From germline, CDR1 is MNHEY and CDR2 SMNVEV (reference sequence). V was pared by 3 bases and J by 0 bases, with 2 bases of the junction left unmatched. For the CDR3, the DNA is TGTGCCAGCAGTTTCCGGGACAGCTCTGGGGCCAACGTCCTGACTTTC. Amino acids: CASSFRDSSGANVLTF.

The DNA for the CDR3 is TGTGCCAGCAGCTTATCCTCCTACAGGGGTGATAATGAAAAACTGTTTTTT. Its protein product is CASSLSSYRGDNEKLFF. The chain joins TRBV7-8 to TRBJ1-4; 7 bases are shared with TRBD1. This CDR3 comprises 17 residues. Germline values: CDR1 SGHVS, CDR2 FQNEAQ. Germline trimming cut 2 bases from V and 4 bases from J; bases unmatched to any gene: 10. Full variable domain (outside the CDR3, taken from reference TRBV7-8 and TRBJ1-4): GAGVSQSPRYKVAKRGQDVALRCDPISGHVSLFWYQQALGQGPEFLTYFQNEAQLDKSGLPSDRFFAERPEGSVSTLKIQRTQQEDSAVYLCASSLSSYRGDNEKLFFGSGTQLSVL.

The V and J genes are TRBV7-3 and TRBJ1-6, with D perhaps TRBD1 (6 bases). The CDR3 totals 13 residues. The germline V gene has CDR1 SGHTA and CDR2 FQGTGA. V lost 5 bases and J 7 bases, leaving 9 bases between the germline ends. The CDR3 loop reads CASSPDRNSPLHF. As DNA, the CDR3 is TGTGCCAGCAGCCCAGACAGGAATTCACCCCTCCACTTT.

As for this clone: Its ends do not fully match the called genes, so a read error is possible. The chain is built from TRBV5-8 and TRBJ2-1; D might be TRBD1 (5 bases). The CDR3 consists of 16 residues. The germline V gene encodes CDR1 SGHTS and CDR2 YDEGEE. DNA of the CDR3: TGTGCCAGCACCTTGCCGGGTAGGGGCTCTAACAATGAGCAGTTCTTC. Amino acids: CASTLPGRGSNNEQFF.

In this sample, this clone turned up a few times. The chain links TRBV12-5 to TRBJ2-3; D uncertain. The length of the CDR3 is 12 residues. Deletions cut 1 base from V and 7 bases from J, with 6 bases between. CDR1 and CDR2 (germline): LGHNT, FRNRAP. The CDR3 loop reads CASGLDRNTQYF. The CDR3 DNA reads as TGTGCTAGTGGTTTGGACCGTAATACGCAGTATTTT.

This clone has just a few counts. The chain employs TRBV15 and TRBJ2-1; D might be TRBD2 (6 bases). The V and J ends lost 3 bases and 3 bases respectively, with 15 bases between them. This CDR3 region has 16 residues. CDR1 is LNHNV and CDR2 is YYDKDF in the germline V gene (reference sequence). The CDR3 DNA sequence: TGTGCCACCAGCAGCCGGACCCTAGCGAGCTACAATGAGCAGTTCTTC. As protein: CATSSRTLASYNEQFF. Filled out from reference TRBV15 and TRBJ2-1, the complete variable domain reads DAMVIQNPRYQVTQFGKPVTLSCSQTLNHNVMYWYQQKSSQAPKLLFHYYDKDFNNEADTPDNFQSRRPNTSFCFLDIRSPGLGDTAMYLCATSSRTLASYNEQFFGPGTRLTVL.

The CDR3 loop reads CASSPQQGWETQYF. Here the CDR3 DNA reads TGTGCCAGCTCACCACAGCAGGGGTGGGAGACCCAGTACTTC. The rearrangement links TRBV18 to TRBJ2-5; weak D call: TRBD1 (6 bases). The CDR3 loop spans 14 amino acids. Trimming stripped 1 base from V and 5 bases from J, with 11 bases between. Germline CDR1 is KGHSH and CDR2 is LQKENI.

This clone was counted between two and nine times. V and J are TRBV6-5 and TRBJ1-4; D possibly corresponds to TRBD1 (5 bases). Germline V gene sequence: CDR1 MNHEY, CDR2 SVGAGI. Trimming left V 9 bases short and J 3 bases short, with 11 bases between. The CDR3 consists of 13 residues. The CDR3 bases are TGTGCCAGTACAGGCGCGGCTAATGAAAAACTGTTTTTT. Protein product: CASTGAANEKLFF.